What follows describes a single TCR beta chain. The target antigen is unknown. The V and J ends lost 1 base and 6 bases respectively, with 7 bases between them. CDR1 is ENHRY, CDR2 SYGVKD, per germline. The CDR3 runs to 13 residues. The data originate from a study of blood T cells in healthy people across ages. General observations from the study: The unsorted PBMCs prevented any conclusive comparison of naive versus antigen-experienced cells.

With a J-beta primer mix and a sample-barcoded 5' primer, a second PCR ran roughly 6 to 11 cycles. Each CDR3 protein gets one entry after TCRdb re-called the 5' RACE reads with MiXCR. The table shows about 580,000 distinct CDR3 sequences, with roughly 48% occurring only once. V gene TRBV10-3 combines with J gene TRBJ1-5; unclear D gene. Sequenced input: blood. This receptor was obtained from a man older than 75 in good health. The CDR3 region is CAISEFVGQPQHF. CDR3 bases: TGTGCCATCAGTGAGTTTGTTGGTCAGCCCCAGCATTTT.